These 14 T cell receptor beta chains originate from one sample sequenced in a study of OX40 agonist ivuxolimab in advanced cancers. TCRdb's copy holds only in-frame clones and misses some; the assay was immunoSEQ multiplex PCR. The sample has 74,000 or so clones, about nine tenths seen once; the top ten hold around 1.9%. The sample was CD4+ or CD8+ T cells sorted from blood, taken in a trial of the OX40 agonist ivuxolimab. The receptor source for this set is an adult with an advanced solid tumor such as melanoma, head and neck, liver or kidney cancer.

The chain combines TRBV6-6 with TRBJ1-2; D is possibly TRBD1 (5 bases). Trimming stripped 0 bases from V and 6 bases from J, with 17 bases between. The V gene's germline CDR1 is MNHNY and CDR2 SVGAGI (reference sequence). The CDR3 has 16 residues. CDR3 sequence reads: CASSYSGGGGEHGYTF. CDR3 sequence (DNA): TGTGCCAGCAGTTACTCCGGTGGGGGGGGAGAACATGGCTACACCTTC.

V gene TRBV18 combines with J gene TRBJ2-3; maybe TRBD2 (6 bases). V was pared by 3 bases and J by 5 bases, with 18 bases between. Germline V CDR1 and CDR2: KGHSH, LQKENI. The CDR3 is 16 amino acids. The CDR3 coding sequence is TGTGCCAGCTCACCCAGGGCGGGAAGTAAGGAAGATACGCAGTATTTT. Translation: CASSPRAGSKEDTQYF.

This chain uses TRBV5-8 with TRBJ1-1; no clear D gene. V was trimmed by 4 bases and J by 1 base, leaving 14 bases between them. This CDR3 spans 15 amino acids. Germline assignment: CDR1 SGHTS and CDR2 YDEGEE. The CDR3: CASSPGPDGNTEAFF. As DNA, the CDR3 is TGTGCCAGCAGCCCGGGCCCCGATGGGAACACTGAAGCTTTCTTT.

The genes are TRBV11-3 and TRBJ2-3, with 9 bases matching TRBD2. The CDR3 is 16 amino acids. CDR1 SGHNT and CDR2 YENEEA come from the germline V gene. The V gene end was trimmed by 5 bases and the J gene end by 3 bases; junction bases not matched to a gene: 9. The CDR3 DNA follows: TGTGCCAGCAGCCCTGGCGGCGGGGGGGGGACAGATACGCAGTATTTT. This gives the protein CASSPGGGGGTDTQYF. Full variable domain (missing parts from reference TRBV11-3 and TRBJ2-3): EAGVVQSPRYKIIEKKQPVAFWCNPISGHNTLYWYLQNLGQGPELLIRYENEEAVDDSQLPKDRFSAERLKGVDSTLKIQPAELGDSAVYLCASSPGGGGGTDTQYFGPGTRLTVL.

The V gene is TRBV30, the J gene TRBJ1-1; D is uncertain. The V and J ends lost 0 bases and 4 bases respectively, with 12 bases between them. This CDR3 is 14 amino acids long. Germline values: CDR1 GTSNPN, CDR2 SVGIG (reference sequence). The CDR3 sequence is CAWSVSGLGTEAFF. The CDR3 nucleotides are TGTGCCTGGAGTGTATCCGGGTTAGGCACTGAAGCTTTCTTT.

This clone was counted a few times. The chain recombines TRBV14 with TRBJ2-3; D remains ambiguous. V dropped 0 bases and J dropped 8 bases, with 6 bases sitting between them. The CDR3 extends over 12 amino acids. CDR1 SGHDN and CDR2 FVKESK come from the germline V gene. In nucleotides, the CDR3 is TGTGCCAGCAGCCAAGATACGGGTACGCAGTATTTT. Translating it yields CASSQDTGTQYF.

The gene calls are TRBV21-1 and TRBJ1-5; the D call TRBD1 from the table was never checked on the DNA. TRBV21-1 is an annotated pseudogene. CDR3 length equals 17 residues. The CDR3 is CASSGNPDRGVPVPQHF. CDR3 coding DNA: TGTGCCAGCAGCGGCAACCCGGACAGGGGAGTTCCCGTGCCCCAGCATTTT.

The J gene is TRBJ2-5, the V gene TRBV18; 10 bases map to TRBD2. The J call may not be correct, given that the DNA end is closer to TRBJ2-7. The CDR3 totals 16 residues. Germline V gives CDR1 KGHSH, CDR2 LQKENI. CDR3: CASSPPGLAKAYEQYF. For the CDR3, the DNA is TGTGCCAGCTCACCCCCGGGACTAGCGAAAGCCTACGAGCAGTACTTC.

DNA of the CDR3: TGCGCCAGCAGCCGGGAGGGTGGGAATGAGCAGTTCTTC. Protein: CASSREGGNEQFF. This sequence joins TRBV5-1 and TRBJ2-1, with 8 bases matching TRBD2. The CDR3 runs 13 residues. Germline CDR1 SGHRS, CDR2 YFSETQ. V was pared by 4 bases and J by 7 bases, with 4 bases of the junction left unmatched.

The V gene is TRBV6-5, the J gene TRBJ2-7; 10 bases are a match to TRBD1. Trimming took 6 bases from V and 1 from J; bases not matched to a gene: 6. This CDR3 is 15 amino acids long. CDR1 and CDR2 (germline): MNHEY, SVGAGI. CDR3 DNA: TGTGCCAGCAGCGACTGGGGACAGGGGTCCTACGAGCAGTACTTC. Translating gives CASSDWGQGSYEQYF.

This clone was detected once. Mismatch with germline at one junction end may stem from a read error. This chain links TRBV13 with TRBJ2-5; D is ambiguous. In germline, CDR1 is PRHDT, CDR2 FYEKMQ (reference sequence). CDR3 length: 12 residues. The CDR3 region has the DNA TGTGCCAGCAGTTTAGCCCGGGAGACCCAGTACTTC. This gives the protein CASSLARETQYF.

This chain connects TRBV28 to TRBJ1-5; D is perhaps TRBD1 (5 bases). Looked up from germline, CDR1 is MDHEN and CDR2 is SYDVKM. V was pared by 2 bases and J by 6 bases, with 14 bases between. The CDR3 is 15 amino acids. The CDR3: CASSLDGQGGQPQHF. The DNA for the CDR3 is TGTGCCAGCAGTTTAGATGGGCAGGGTGGTCAGCCCCAGCATTTT.

Here the CDR3 DNA reads TGTGCCACCGCGCCGACAGGGGGCTTGGGAGATACGCAGTATTTT. As protein: CATAPTGGLGDTQYF. The rearrangement joins TRBV19 to TRBJ2-3; 10 bases agree with TRBD1. The trim removed 10 bases at V and 5 bases at J, leaving 12 bases unmatched. Germline V CDR1 and CDR2: LNHDA, SQIVND (reference sequence). The length of the CDR3 is 15 residues.

The rearrangement uses TRBV5-4 and TRBJ2-7, with D maybe TRBD2 (7 bases). Trimming took 3 bases from V and 7 from J, leaving 14 bases between them. Germline V gene data show CDR1 as SGHNT and CDR2 as YYREEE (reference sequence). The CDR3 is made up of 13 amino acids. CDR3 nucleotide sequence: TGTGCCAGCAGCTCCGACAGGACTAGAGAGCAGTACTTC. Residues: CASSSDRTREQYF.